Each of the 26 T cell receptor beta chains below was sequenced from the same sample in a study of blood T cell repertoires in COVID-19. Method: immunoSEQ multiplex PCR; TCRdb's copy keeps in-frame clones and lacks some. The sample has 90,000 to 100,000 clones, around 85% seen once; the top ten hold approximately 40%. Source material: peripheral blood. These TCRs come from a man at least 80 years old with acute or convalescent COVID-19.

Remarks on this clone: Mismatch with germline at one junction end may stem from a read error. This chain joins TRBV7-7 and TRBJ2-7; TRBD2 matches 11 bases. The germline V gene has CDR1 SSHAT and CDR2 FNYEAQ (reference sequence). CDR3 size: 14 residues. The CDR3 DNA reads TGTGCTAGCAGCTTACTAGCGGGGGAGGGAGAGCAGTACTTC. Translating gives CASSLLAGEGEQYF. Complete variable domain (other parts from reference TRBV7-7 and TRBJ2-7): GAGVSQSPRYKVTKRGQDVTLRCDPISSHATLYWYQQALGQGPEFLTYFNYEAQPDKSGLPSDRFSAERPEGSISTLTIQRTEQRDSAMYRCASSLLAGEGEQYFGPGTRLTVT.

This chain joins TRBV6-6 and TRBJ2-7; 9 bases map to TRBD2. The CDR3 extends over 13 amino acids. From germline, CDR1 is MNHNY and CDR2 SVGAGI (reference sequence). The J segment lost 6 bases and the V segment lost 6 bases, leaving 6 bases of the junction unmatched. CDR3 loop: CASRSGAGGEQYF. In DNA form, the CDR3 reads TGTGCCAGCAGGTCCGGAGCGGGAGGCGAGCAGTACTTC.

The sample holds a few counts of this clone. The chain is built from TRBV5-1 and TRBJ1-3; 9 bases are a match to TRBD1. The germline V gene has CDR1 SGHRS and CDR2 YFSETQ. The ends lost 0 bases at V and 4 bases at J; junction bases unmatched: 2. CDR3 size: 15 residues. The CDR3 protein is CASSLGQGVGNTIYF. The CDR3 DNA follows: TGCGCCAGCAGCTTGGGACAGGGGGTCGGAAACACCATATATTTT. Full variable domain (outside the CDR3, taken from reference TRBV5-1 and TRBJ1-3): KAGVTQTPRYLIKTRGQQVTLSCSPISGHRSVSWYQQTPGQGLQFLFEYFSETQRNKGNFPGRFSGRQFSNSRSEMNVSTLELGDSALYLCASSLGQGVGNTIYFGEGSWLTVV.

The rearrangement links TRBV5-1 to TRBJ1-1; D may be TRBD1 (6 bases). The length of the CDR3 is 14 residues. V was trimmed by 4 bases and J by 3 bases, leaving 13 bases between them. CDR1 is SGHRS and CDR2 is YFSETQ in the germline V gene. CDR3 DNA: TGCGCCAGCAGCGGCGGACAGCGATACACTGAAGCTTTCTTT. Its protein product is CASSGGQRYTEAFF.

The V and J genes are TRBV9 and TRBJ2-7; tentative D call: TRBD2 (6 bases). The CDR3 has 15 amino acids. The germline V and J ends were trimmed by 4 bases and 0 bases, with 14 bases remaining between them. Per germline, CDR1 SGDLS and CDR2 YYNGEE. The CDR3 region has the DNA TGTGCCAGCAGCCCGATAGGGACTCGCTCCTACGAGCAGTACTTC. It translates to CASSPIGTRSYEQYF.

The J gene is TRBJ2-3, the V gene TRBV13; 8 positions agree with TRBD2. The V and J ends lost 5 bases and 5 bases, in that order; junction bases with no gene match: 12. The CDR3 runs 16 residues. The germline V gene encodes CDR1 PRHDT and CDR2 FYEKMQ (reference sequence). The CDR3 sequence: CASSPRRLAGLDTQYF. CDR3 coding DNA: TGTGCCAGCAGCCCAAGAAGGCTAGCGGGCCTAGATACGCAGTATTTT.

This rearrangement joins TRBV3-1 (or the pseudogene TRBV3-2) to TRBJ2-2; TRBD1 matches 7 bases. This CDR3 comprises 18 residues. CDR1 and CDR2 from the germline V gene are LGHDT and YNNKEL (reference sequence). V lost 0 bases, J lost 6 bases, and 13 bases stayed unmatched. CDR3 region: CASSQDIGGDREPGELFF. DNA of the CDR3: TGTGCCAGCAGCCAAGATATCGGTGGAGACAGGGAACCCGGGGAGCTGTTTTTT.

The CDR3 coding sequence is TGTGCCAGCAGCCGCGGAGCAGCTACCTATGGCTACACCTTC. As protein: CASSRGAATYGYTF. This chain connects TRBV7-9 to TRBJ1-2, with D uncertain. Germline CDR1 reads SEHNR; CDR2 reads FQNEAQ (reference sequence). The CDR3 consists of 14 residues. V shed 5 bases and J shed 4 bases, with 14 bases lying between them.

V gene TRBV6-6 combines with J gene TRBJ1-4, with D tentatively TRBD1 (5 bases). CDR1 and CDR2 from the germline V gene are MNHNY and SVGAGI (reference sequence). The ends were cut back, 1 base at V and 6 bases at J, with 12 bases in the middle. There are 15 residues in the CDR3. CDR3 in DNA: TGTGCCAGCAGTTACTGGGCAGGGATGGATGAAAAACTGTTTTTT. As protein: CASSYWAGMDEKLFF.

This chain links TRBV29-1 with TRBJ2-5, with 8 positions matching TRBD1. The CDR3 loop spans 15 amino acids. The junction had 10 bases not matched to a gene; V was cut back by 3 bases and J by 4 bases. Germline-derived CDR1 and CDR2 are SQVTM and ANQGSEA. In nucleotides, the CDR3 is TGCAGCGTTGAGAAGAGGACAGGGCGGGGAGAGACCCAGTACTTC. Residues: CSVEKRTGRGETQYF.

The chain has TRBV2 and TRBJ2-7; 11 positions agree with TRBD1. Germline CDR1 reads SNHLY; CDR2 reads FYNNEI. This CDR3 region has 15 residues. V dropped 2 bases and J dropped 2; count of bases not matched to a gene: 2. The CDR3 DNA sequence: TGTGCCAGCAGTGAACTGGGACAGGGGGCCTACGAGCAGTACTTC. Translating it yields CASSELGQGAYEQYF.

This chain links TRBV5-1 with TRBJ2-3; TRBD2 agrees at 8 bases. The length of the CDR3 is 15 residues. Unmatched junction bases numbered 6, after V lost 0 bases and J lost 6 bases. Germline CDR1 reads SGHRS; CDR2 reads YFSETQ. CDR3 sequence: CASSLAGGRMDTQYF. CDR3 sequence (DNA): TGCGCCAGCAGCTTGGCGGGCGGGAGGATGGATACGCAGTATTTT.

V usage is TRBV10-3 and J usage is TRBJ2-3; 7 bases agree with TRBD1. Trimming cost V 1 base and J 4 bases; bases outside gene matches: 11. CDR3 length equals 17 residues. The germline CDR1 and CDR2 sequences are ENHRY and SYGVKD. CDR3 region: CAISEWAGGIGADTQYF. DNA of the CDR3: TGTGCCATCAGTGAGTGGGCAGGGGGAATCGGGGCAGATACGCAGTATTTT.

The CDR3, as DNA: TGCGCCAGCAGTCAAAGGAGCATGAACACTGAAGCTTTCTTT. Its translation is CASSQRSMNTEAFF. This chain connects TRBV23-1 to TRBJ1-1; D not certain. TRBV23-1 is labeled an ORF, and its function is uncertain. V was clipped by 2 bases and J by 0 bases, with 7 bases between them. CDR3 size: 14 residues.

Written as DNA, the CDR3 is TGTGCCAGCAGTAGGGGATTGAACACTGAAGCTTTCTTT. Protein: CASSRGLNTEAFF. The chain joins TRBV9 to TRBJ1-1, with a possible D match to TRBD1 (5 bases). Germline V gene data show CDR1 as SGDLS and CDR2 as YYNGEE. The CDR3 sequence is 13 residues long. Trimming took off 5 bases at V and 0 bases at J, with 8 bases between the two ends.

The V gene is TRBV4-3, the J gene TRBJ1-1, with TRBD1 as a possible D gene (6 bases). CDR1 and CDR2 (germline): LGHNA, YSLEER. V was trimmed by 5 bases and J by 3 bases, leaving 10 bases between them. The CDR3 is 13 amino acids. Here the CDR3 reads CASSWRQDTEAFF. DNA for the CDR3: TGCGCCAGCAGCTGGAGACAGGACACTGAAGCTTTCTTT.

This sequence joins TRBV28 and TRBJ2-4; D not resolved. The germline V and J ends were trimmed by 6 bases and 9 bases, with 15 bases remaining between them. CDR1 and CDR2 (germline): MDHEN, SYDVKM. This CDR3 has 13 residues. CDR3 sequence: CASSIDTPSIQYF. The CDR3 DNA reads TGTGCCAGCAGCATCGACACACCCAGCATTCAGTACTTC. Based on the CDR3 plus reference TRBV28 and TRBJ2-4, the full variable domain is DVKVTQSSRYLVKRTGEKVFLECVQDMDHENMFWYRQDPGLGLRLIYFSYDVKMKEKGDIPEGYSVSREKKERFSLILESASTNQTSMYLCASSIDTPSIQYFGAGTRLSVL.

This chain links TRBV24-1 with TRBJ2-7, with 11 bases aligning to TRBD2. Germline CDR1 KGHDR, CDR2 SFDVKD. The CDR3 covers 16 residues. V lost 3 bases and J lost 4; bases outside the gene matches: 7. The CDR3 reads CATSDRPGLAVYEQYF. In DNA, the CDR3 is TGTGCCACCAGTGATCGACCGGGACTAGCGGTATACGAGCAGTACTTC.

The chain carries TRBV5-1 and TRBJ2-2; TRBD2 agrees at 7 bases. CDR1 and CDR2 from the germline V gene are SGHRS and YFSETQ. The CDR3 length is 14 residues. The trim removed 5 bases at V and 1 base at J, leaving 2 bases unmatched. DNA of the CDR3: TGCGCCAGCAGGCAGCGGGAGAACACCGGGGAGCTGTTTTTT. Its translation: CASRQRENTGELFF.

CDR3 protein: CASSRTSGTSSYEQYF. The CDR3 DNA reads TGTGCCAGCAGCCGGACTAGCGGGACGAGCTCCTACGAGCAGTACTTC. The chain employs TRBV13 and TRBJ2-7; TRBD2 matches at 12 bases. CDR3 length: 16 residues. The trim removed 5 bases at V and 0 bases at J, leaving 5 bases unmatched. CDR1 PRHDT and CDR2 FYEKMQ come from the germline V gene (reference sequence).

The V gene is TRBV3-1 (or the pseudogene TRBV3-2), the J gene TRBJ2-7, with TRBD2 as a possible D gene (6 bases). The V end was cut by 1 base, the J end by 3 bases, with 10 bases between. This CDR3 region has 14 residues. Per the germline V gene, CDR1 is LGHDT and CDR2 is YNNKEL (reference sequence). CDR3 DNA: TGTGCCAGCAGCCAAGTCGTGGGAGGCTACGAGCAGTACTTC. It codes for CASSQVVGGYEQYF.

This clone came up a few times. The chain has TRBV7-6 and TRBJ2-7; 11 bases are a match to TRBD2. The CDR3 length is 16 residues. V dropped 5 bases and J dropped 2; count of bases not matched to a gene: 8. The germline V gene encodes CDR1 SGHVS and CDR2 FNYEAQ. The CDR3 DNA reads TGTGCCAGCAGCCCTGGACTAGCGGGTACCACCTACGAGCAGTACTTC. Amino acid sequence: CASSPGLAGTTYEQYF.

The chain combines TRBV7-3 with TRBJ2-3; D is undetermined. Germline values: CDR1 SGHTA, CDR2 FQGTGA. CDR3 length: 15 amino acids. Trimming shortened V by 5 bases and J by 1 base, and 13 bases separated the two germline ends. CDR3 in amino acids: CASSPDSLGTDTQYF. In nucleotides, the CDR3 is TGTGCCAGCAGCCCCGATTCCCTAGGCACAGATACGCAGTATTTT. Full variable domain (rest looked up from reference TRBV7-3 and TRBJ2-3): GAGVSQTPSNKVTEKGKYVELRCDPISGHTALYWYRQSLGQGPEFLIYFQGTGAADDSGLPNDRFFAVRPEGSVSTLKIQRTERGDSAVYLCASSPDSLGTDTQYFGPGTRLTVL.

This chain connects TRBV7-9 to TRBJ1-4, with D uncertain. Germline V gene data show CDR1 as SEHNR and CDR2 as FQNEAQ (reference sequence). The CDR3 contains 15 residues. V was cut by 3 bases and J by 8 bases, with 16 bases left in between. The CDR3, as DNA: TGTGCCAGCAGCTTCCCCGGGGTAGGTGCGGAAAAACTGTTTTTT. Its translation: CASSFPGVGAEKLFF.

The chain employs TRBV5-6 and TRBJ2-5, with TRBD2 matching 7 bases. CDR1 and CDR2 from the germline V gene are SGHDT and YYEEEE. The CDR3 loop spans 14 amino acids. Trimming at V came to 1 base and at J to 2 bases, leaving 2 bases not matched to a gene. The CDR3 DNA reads TGTGCCAGCAGCTTGCGTAGCGGGCAAGAGACCCAGTACTTC. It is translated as CASSLRSGQETQYF. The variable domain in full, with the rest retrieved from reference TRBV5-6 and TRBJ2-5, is DAGVTQSPTHLIKTRGQQVTLRCSPKSGHDTVSWYQQALGQGPQFIFQYYEEEERQRGNFPDRFSGHQFPNYSSELNVNALLLGDSALYLCASSLRSGQETQYFGPGTRLLVL.

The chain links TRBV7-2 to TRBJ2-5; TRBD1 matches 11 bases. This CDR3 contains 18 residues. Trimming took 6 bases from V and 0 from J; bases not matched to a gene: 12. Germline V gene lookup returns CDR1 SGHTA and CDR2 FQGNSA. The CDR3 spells CASSHGQGARVYQETQYF. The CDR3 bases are TGTGCCAGCAGTCACGGACAGGGGGCGAGGGTTTACCAAGAGACCCAGTACTTC.